The T cell receptor beta chain under discussion was sequenced for a study of T cell responses to AZD1222 COVID-19 vaccine. The table came from immunoSEQ multiplex PCR; TCRdb's copy has only in-frame clones and leaves some out. The table records some 130,000 clones, roughly 87% of them present only once. Regarding this clone: Its antigen remains unidentified.

Notes on the study in general: It should be noted that donors were predominantly white British and more often female, and clonal diversity was possibly underestimated.

This CDR3 region has 13 residues. V gave up 1 base and J gave up 2 bases, with 5 bases separating them. Germline CDR1 SGHTA, CDR2 FQGNSA. The specimen was peripheral blood, collected 28 days after the second AZD1222 dose. V and J are TRBV7-2 and TRBJ2-5, with D uncertain. This TCR came from an adult who received the AZD1222 COVID-19 vaccine. DNA of the CDR3: TGTGCCAGCAGCTTAGGGCAGCAAGAGACCCAGTACTTC. It translates to CASSLGQQETQYF.